The rows below give T cell receptor beta chains drawn from one sample of a study of shared clonotypes between healthy human individuals. Assay used: immunoSEQ multiplex PCR; TCRdb lists only in-frame clones, some missing. The repertoire includes about 590,000 clones, just under 97% of them detected once, and 0.1% to 0.11% sits in the top ten. Sequenced: naive CD8+ T cells sorted from blood. All receptors derive from a woman aged 25 to 39 in good health. The CDR3 runs from the conserved cysteine through the conserved F or W. The D gene is left open where the match is weak. The size entry is marked missing in some rows and otherwise reads once, few, many or a size class.

.,.,TRBV7-9,CASSPPKWGKNIQYF
.,.,TRBV20-1,CSASILNEQFF
.,TRBD2,TRBV6-1,CASVREGLEQFF
.,.,TRBV25-1,CASSEFGGIETQYF
.,.,TRBV27,CASSPNGMDYGYTF
.,.,TRBV15,CATSRDSLDEKLFF
.,TRBD1,TRBV7-8,CASREDRGTFSYEQYF
.,TRBD2,TRBV5-1,CASSPLASGTYEQYF
.,.,TRBV7-9,CASSFGTEQYF
once,.,TRBV12-5,CASDRAAFYNEQFF
.,.,TRBV4-1,CASSQTGSRTYEQYF
once,.,TRBV14,CASSHFEDSHTFYEQYF
.,.,TRBV4-1,CASSQTVPELFHNEQFF
.,TRBD1,TRBV27,CASSSLTGGAAYEQYF
.,.,TRBV28,CASSPAVAYEQYF
.,.,TRBV25-1,CASSDLNTEAFF
.,TRBD2,TRBV4-1,CASSQGGGEFF